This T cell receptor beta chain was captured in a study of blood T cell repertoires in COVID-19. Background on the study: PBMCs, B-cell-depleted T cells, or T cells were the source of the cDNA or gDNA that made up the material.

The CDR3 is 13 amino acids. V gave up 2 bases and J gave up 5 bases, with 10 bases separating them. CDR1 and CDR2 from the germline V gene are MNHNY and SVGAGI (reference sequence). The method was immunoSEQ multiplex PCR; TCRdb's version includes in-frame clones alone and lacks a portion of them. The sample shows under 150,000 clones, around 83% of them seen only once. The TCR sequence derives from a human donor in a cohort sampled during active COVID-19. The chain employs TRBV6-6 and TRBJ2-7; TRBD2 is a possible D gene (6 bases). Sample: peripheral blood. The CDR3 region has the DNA TGTGCCAGCAGTTACAGGGCTAGCGACGAGCAGTACGTC. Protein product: CASSYRASDEQYV.